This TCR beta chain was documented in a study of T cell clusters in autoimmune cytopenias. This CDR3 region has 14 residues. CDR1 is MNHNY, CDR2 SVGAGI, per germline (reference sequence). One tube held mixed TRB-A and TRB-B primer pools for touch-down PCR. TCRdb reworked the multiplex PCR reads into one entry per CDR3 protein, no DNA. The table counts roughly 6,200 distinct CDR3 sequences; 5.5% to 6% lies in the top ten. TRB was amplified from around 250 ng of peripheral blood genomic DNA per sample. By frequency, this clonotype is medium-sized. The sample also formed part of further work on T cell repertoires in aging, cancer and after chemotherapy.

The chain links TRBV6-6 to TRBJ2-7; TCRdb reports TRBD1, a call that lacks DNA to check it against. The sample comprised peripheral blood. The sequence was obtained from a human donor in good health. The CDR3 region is CASSPDRGPYEQYF.